This is a list of T cell receptor beta chains from one sample in a study of a mutant IDH1 vaccine in newly diagnosed glioma. No antigen has been assigned to these receptors. Clones were sequenced by immunoSEQ multiplex PCR, and TCRdb holds only the in-frame ones, with some missing. This repertoire shows 20,000 to 25,000 clones, roughly four fifths found once; its top ten account for less than 15%. This sample comprised PBMCs, obtained from a glioma patient whose treatment included an IDH1 peptide vaccine. These receptor sequences come from a young man with glioma. The CDR3 runs from the conserved cysteine through the conserved F or W. Each record gives: J gene, V gene, D gene, clone size, CDR3 DNA, CDR3 protein. A D gene is named only where the DNA matches it firmly. Clone size is given for some rows only: seen once, a few or many times, or a class if the clone is expanded.

>TRBJ2-5|TRBV2|TRBD2|-
TGTGCCAGCAGGGGACGGACTAGCGGAAACGAGACCCAGTACTTC
CASRGRTSGNETQYF
>TRBJ2-1|TRBV19|-|-
TGTGCCAGTAGGGCAGAACACAATGAGCAGTTCTTC
CASRAEHNEQFF
>TRBJ1-1|TRBV6-4|TRBD1|-
TGTGCCAGCAGTGACCACGACAGGGGCACTGAAGCTTTCTTT
CASSDHDRGTEAFF
>TRBJ2-2|TRBV2|-|-
TGTGCCAGCAGTGAAATGGGGCGGGAGCTGTTTTTT
CASSEMGRELFF
>TRBJ1-1|TRBV4-1|TRBD1|-
TGCGCCAGCAGCCGAGGAGGGACAGACACTGAAGCTTTCTTT
CASSRGGTDTEAFF
>TRBJ1-5|TRBV6-5|-|-
TGTGCCAGCAGTTACGGGAGGGACAATCAGCCCCAGCATTTT
CASSYGRDNQPQHF
>TRBJ2-7|TRBV4-1|TRBD2|-
TGCGCCAGCAGCCAAGTCACTAGCGGGTTCAGCTCCTACGAGCAGTACTTC
CASSQVTSGFSSYEQYF
>TRBJ2-1|TRBV6-4|TRBD2|-
TGTGCCAGCAGTGACTGGCGGGAGGGCCGGGATGAGCAGTTCTTC
CASSDWREGRDEQFF
>TRBJ1-1|TRBV9|TRBD1|-
TGTGCCAGCAGCCTTGACAGGGTGGGCACTGAAGCTTTCTTT
CASSLDRVGTEAFF
>TRBJ2-7|TRBV7-9|TRBD1|-
TGTGCCAGCAGCCCATGGGACAGGGTGGACTACGAGCAGTACTTC
CASSPWDRVDYEQYF
>TRBJ2-3|TRBV4-1|-|-
TGCGCCAGCAGCCAAGAGGGGGGGCTGGGAATCACAGATACGCAGTATTTT
CASSQEGGLGITDTQYF
>TRBJ2-2|TRBV11-3|-|-
TGTGCCAGCAGCCCGGGCTGGGGGGAGCTGTTTTTT
CASSPGWGELFF
>TRBJ2-7|TRBV6-1|-|few
TGTGCCAGCAATCAGGCATACGAGCAGTACTTC
CASNQAYEQYF
>TRBJ2-3|TRBV4-1|-|-
TGCGCCAGCAGCCTCACGGGGAGAGGGTGGGATACGCAGTATTTT
CASSLTGRGWDTQYF
>TRBJ1-1|TRBV4-1|-|few
TGCGCCAGCAGCCAAGATCACCAGGTTCTGAACACTGAAGCTTTCTTT
CASSQDHQVLNTEAFF
>TRBJ2-1|TRBV4-2|TRBD2|-
TGTGCCAGCAGCCGCCTCGGGATGACTAGCGGGAGGACCCCCTACAATGAGCAGTTCTTC
CASSRLGMTSGRTPYNEQFF
>TRBJ2-7|TRBV2|TRBD2|-
TGTGCCAGCAGTGGTTCAGCGGGAGCCCCCTACGAGCAGTACTTC
CASSGSAGAPYEQYF